This T cell receptor (beta chain) was documented in a study of T cells in women clearing cervical HPV infection. Study results and caveats: TRBV6-7 relative abundance averaged roughly 0.1% in cases and roughly 0.17% in controls.

V dropped 3 bases and J dropped 7; count of bases not matched to a gene: 3. The CDR3 covers 14 residues. Germline assignment: CDR1 SGHRS and CDR2 YFSETQ. On this clone: Its antigen remains unidentified. The read comes to an end 3 residues before the CDR3 does, leaving the germline J gene to fill in the end.

TCR beta CDR3 amplified by multiplex PCR from approximately 1,200 ng genomic DNA. TCRdb's copy holds only in-frame clones and misses some; the assay was immunoSEQ multiplex PCR. Recorded for this sample: 20,000 to 25,000 clones. The TCR originated in a woman between 18 and 70 years old with a cervical HPV16 infection that either progressed to CIN3+ or cleared (not recorded which). The specimen sequenced was blood buffy coat. The chain joins TRBV5-1 to TRBJ2-3, with 12 bases matching TRBD1. CDR3 region: CASSWDRGLNTQYF. Incomplete CDR3 DNA: TGCGCCAGCAGCTGGGACAGGGGGCTTAATACG. The variable domain in full, with the rest retrieved from reference TRBV5-1 and TRBJ2-3, is KAGVTQTPRYLIKTRGQQVTLSCSPISGHRSVSWYQQTPGQGLQFLFEYFSETQRNKGNFPGRFSGRQFSNSRSEMNVSTLELGDSALYLCASSWDRGLNTQYFGPGTRLTVL.